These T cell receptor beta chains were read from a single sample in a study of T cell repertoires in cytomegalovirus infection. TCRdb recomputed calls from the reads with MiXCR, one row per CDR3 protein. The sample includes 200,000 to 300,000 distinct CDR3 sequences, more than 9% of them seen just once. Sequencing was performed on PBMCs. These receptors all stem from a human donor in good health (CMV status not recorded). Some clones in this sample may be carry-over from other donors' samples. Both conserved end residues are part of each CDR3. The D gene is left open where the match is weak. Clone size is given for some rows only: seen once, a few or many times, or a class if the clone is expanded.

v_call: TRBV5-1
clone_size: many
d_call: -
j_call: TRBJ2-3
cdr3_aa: CASSSSGGPSTDTQYF
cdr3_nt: TGCGCCAGCAGCTCCTCGGGGGGCCCAAGCACAGATACGCAGTATTTT

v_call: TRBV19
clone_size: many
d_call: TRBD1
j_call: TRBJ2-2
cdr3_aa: CATRQGASTGELFF
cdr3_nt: TGTGCCACCCGACAGGGGGCGAGCACCGGGGAGCTGTTTTTT

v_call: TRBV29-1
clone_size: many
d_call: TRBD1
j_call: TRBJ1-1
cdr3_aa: CSVEERQRGPEAFF
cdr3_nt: TGCAGCGTTGAAGAGAGGCAAAGGGGGCCTGAAGCTTTCTTT

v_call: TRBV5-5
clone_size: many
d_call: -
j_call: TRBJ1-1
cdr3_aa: CASSPRGGGGTEAFF
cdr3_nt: TGTGCCAGCAGCCCGAGGGGGGGCGGAGGCACTGAAGCTTTCTTT

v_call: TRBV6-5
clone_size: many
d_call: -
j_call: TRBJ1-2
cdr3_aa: CASSEGRRIRDGYTF
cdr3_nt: TGTGCCAGCTCCGAGGGCAGAAGGATAAGGGATGGCTACACCTTC

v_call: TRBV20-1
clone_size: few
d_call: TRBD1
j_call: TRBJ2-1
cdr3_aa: CSALHRDRVYNEQFF
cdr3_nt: TGCAGTGCTCTCCACCGGGACAGAGTCTACAATGAGCAGTTCTTC

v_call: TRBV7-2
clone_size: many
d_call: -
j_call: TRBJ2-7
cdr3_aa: CASSRTVYEQYF
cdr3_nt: TGTGCCAGCAGCCGGACTGTCTACGAGCAGTACTTC

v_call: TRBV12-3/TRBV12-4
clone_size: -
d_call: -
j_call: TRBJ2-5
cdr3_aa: CASSRGKETQYF
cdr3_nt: TGTGCCAGCAGTCGGGGCAAGGAGACCCAGTACTTC

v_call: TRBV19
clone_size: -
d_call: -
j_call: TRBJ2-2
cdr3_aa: CASSILGGGATGELFF
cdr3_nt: TGTGCCAGTAGTATTTTGGGGGGGGGCGCCACCGGGGAGCTGTTTTTT

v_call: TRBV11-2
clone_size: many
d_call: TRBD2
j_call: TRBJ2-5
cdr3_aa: CASSRTSGGVSQETQYF
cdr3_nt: TGTGCCAGCAGCCGAACTAGCGGGGGGGTTTCGCAAGAGACCCAGTACTTC

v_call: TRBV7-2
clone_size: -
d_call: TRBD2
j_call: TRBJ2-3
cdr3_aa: CASIPNGGVRSTDTQYF
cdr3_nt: TGTGCCAGCATCCCAAATGGGGGGGTGCGTAGCACAGATACGCAGTATTTT